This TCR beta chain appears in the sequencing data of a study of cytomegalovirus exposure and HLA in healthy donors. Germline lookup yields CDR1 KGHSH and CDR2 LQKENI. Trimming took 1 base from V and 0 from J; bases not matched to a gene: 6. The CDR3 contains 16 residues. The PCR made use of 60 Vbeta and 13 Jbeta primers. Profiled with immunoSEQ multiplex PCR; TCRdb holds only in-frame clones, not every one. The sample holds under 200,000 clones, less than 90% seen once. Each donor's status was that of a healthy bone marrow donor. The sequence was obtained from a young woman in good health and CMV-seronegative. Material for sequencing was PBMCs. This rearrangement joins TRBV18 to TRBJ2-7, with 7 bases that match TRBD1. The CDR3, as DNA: TGTGCCAGCTCACCACAGACAGGGATAAGCTCCTACGAGCAGTACTTC. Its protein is CASSPQTGISSYEQYF.